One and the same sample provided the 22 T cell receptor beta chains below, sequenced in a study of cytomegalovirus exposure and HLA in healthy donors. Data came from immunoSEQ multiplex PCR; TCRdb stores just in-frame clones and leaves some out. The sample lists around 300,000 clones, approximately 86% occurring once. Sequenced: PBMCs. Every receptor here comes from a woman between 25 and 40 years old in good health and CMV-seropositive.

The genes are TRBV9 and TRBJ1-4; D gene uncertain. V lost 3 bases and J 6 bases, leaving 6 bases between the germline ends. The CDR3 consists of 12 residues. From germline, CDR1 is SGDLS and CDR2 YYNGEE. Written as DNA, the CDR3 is TGTGCCAGCAGCGGGGATCATGAAAAACTGTTTTTT. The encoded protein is CASSGDHEKLFF.

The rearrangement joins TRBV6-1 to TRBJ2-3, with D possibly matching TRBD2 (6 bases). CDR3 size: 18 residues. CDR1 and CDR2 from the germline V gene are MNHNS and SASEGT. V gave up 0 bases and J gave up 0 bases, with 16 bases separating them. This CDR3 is CASSEAGVDYNSTDTQYF. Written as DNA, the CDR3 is TGTGCCAGCAGTGAAGCGGGTGTGGACTACAATAGCACAGATACGCAGTATTTT.

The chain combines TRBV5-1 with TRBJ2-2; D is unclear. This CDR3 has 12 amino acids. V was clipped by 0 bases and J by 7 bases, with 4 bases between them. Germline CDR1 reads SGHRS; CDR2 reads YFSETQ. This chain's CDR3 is CASSLVIGELFF. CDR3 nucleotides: TGCGCCAGCAGCTTGGTCATCGGGGAGCTGTTTTTT.

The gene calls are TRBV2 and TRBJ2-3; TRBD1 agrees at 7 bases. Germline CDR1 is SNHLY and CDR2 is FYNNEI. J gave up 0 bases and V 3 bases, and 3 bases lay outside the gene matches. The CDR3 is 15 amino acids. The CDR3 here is CASSDWDSSTDTQYF. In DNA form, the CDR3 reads TGTGCCAGCAGTGATTGGGACAGTAGCACAGATACGCAGTATTTT.

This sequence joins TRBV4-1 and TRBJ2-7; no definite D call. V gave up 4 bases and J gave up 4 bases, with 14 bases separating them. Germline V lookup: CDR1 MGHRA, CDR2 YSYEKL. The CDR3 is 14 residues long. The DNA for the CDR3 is TGCGCCAGCAGCCCTAAGGGTGTGTCTTACGAGCAGTACTTC. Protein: CASSPKGVSYEQYF.

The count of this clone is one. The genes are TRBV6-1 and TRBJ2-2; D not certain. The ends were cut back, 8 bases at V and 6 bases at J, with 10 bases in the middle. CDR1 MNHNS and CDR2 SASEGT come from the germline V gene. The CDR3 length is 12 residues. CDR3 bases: TGTGCCAGCGGCCGGATGGCCGGGGAGCTGTTTTTT. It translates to CASGRMAGELFF.

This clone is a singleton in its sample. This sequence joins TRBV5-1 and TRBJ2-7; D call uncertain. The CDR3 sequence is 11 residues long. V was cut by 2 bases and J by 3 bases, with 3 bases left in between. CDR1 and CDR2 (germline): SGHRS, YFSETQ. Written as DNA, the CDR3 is TGCGCCAGCAGCTTCGGCTACGAGCAGTACTTC. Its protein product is CASSFGYEQYF. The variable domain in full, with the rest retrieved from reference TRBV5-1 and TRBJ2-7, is KAGVTQTPRYLIKTRGQQVTLSCSPISGHRSVSWYQQTPGQGLQFLFEYFSETQRNKGNFPGRFSGRQFSNSRSEMNVSTLELGDSALYLCASSFGYEQYFGPGTRLTVT.

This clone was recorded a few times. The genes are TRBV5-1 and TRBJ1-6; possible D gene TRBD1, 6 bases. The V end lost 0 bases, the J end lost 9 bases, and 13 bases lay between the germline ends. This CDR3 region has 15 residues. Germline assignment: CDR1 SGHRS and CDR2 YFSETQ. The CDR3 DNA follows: TGCGCCAGCAGCTTGGCCAACAGGGATGGTTCACCCCTCCACTTT. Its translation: CASSLANRDGSPLHF.

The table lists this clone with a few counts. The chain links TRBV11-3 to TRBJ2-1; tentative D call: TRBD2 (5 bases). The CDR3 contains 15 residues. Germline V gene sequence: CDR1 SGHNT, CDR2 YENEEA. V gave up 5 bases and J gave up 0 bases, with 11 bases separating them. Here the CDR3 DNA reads TGTGCCAGCAGCCTCGACTATCCCTCCTACAATGAGCAGTTCTTC. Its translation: CASSLDYPSYNEQFF.

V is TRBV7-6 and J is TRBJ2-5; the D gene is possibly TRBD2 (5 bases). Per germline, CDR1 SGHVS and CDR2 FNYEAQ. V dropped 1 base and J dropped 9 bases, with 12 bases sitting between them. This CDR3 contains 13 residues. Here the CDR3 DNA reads TGTGCCAGCAGCTTAGATTGGGGAGCGCCCCAGTACTTC. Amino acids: CASSLDWGAPQYF.

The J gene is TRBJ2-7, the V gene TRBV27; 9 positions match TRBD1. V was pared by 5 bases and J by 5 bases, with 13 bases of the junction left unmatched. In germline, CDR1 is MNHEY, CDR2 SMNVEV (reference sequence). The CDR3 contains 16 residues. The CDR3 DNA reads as TGTGCCAGCAGTACCCTCACCGGGACAGGGTCCCACGAGCAGTACTTC. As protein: CASSTLTGTGSHEQYF.

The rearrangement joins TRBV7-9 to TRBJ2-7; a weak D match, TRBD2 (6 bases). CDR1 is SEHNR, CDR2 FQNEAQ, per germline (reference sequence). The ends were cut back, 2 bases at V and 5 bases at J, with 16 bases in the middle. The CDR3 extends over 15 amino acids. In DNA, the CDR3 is TGTGCCAGCAGCTTAATAGGAGGGGTCAGCGACGAGCAGTACTTC. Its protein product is CASSLIGGVSDEQYF.

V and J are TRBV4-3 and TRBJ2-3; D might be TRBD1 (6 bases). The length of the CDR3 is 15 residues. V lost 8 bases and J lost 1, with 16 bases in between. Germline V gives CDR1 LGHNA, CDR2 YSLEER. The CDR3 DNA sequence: TGCGCCAGCGGGCTATTGGGGGCGGGCACAGATACGCAGTATTTT. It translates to CASGLLGAGTDTQYF.

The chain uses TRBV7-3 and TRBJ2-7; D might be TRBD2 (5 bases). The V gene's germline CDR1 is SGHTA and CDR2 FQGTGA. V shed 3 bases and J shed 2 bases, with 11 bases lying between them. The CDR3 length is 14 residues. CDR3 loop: CASSFATGTYEQYF. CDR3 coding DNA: TGTGCCAGCAGCTTCGCCACGGGGACCTACGAGCAGTACTTC.

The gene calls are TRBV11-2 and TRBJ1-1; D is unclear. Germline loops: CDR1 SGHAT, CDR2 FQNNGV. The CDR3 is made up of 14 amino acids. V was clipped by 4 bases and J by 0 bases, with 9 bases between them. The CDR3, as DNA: TGTGCCAGCAGCTCCGTCCCAATGAACACTGAAGCTTTCTTT. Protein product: CASSSVPMNTEAFF.

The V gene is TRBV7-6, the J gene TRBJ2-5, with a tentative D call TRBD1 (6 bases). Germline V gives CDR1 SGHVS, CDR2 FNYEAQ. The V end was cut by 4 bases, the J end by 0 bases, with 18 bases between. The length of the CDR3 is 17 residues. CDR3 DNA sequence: TGTGCCAGCAGCTCAGGGGACGTCACCAAATACCAAGAGACCCAGTACTTC. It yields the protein CASSSGDVTKYQETQYF.

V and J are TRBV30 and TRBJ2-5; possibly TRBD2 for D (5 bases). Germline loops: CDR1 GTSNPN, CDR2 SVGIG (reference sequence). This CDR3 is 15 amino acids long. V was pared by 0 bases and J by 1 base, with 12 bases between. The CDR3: CAWSVRTGFQETQYF. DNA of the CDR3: TGTGCCTGGAGTGTCCGGACGGGATTCCAAGAGACCCAGTACTTC.

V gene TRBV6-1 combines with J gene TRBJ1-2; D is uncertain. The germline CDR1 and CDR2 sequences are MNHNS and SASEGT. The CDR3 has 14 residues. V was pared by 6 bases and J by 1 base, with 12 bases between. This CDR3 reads CASRNRGVNYGYTF. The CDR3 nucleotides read TGTGCCAGCAGAAACCGCGGGGTTAACTATGGCTACACCTTC.

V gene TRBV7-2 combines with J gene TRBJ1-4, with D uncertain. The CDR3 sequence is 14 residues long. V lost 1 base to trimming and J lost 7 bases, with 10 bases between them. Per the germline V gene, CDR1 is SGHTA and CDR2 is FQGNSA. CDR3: CASSLVASGEKLFF. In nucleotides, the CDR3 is TGTGCCAGCAGCTTAGTGGCATCCGGTGAAAAACTGTTTTTT.

CDR3 in amino acids: CASSVVRATEAFF. The CDR3 DNA reads as TGTGCCAGCAGCGTAGTCAGGGCCACTGAAGCTTTCTTT. The chain combines TRBV9 with TRBJ1-1; possible D gene TRBD1, 5 bases. V lost 0 bases to trimming and J lost 4 bases, with 7 bases between them. The CDR3 has 13 residues. The germline CDR1 and CDR2 sequences are SGDLS and YYNGEE.

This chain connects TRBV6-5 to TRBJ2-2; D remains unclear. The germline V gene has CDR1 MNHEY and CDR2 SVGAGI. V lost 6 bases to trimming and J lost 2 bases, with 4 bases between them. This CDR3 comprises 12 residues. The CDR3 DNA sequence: TGTGCCAGCAGAAGAAACACCGGGGAGCTGTTTTTT. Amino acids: CASRRNTGELFF.

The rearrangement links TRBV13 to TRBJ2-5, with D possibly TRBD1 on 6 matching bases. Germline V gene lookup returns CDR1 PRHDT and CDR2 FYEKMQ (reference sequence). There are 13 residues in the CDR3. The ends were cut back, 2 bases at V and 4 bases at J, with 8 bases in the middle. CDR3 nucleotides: TGTGCCAGCAGCTTACAGGGGCGAGAGACCCAGTACTTC. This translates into CASSLQGRETQYF.